The clone carrying this T cell receptor beta chain was detected a few times. Its target is unknown. Unmatched junction bases numbered 1, after V lost 1 base and J lost 7 bases. CDR1 is SEHNR and CDR2 is FQNEAQ in the germline V gene (reference sequence). The CDR3 has 15 residues. Documented time point: late sampling 161 to 241 days after vaccination in a few convalescent patients. Treatment of the sample: approximately nine-day PBMC culture with coronavirus spike peptide pools or control peptides (ViraFEST assay). The data belong to a study of vaccination and CD4 T cells after COVID-19. The Oncomine TCR Beta short-read assay was what sequenced the DNA obtained from cultured CD4+ T cells. Via MiXCR, TCRdb re-called the PCR reads, giving one row per CDR3 protein. The sample has over 20,000 distinct CDR3 sequences, 30% to 35% seen once.

The chain carries TRBV7-9 and TRBJ2-1, with TRBD2 matching 13 bases. This TCR was sampled from a human donor who had recovered from COVID-19. The sequencing here drew on CD4+ T cells from blood, cultured in vitro, taken about 7 months after SARS-CoV-2 vaccination. Written as DNA, the CDR3 is TGTGCCAGCAGCTTAGAGGGACTAGCGGGGAATGAGCAGTTCTTC. It codes for CASSLEGLAGNEQFF.